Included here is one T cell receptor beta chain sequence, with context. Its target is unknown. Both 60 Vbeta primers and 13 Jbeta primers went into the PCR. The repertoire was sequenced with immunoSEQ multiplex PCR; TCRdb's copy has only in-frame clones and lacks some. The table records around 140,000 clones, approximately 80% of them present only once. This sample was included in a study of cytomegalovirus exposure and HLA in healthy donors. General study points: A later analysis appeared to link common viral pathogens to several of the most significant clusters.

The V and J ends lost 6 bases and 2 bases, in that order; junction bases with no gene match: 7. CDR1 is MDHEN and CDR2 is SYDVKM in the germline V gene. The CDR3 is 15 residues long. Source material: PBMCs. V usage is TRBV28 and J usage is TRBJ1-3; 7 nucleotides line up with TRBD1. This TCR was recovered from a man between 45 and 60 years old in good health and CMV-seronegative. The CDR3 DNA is TGTGCCAGCAGCTCTGACAGGGCGGCTGGAAACACCATATATTTT. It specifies CASSSDRAAGNTIYF.